This entry concerns a single T cell receptor (beta chain). TCRdb keeps only in-frame clones here, not all; method: immunoSEQ multiplex PCR. The profile shows 60,000 or so clones, 65% to 85% of them singletons. This sample is part of a study of blood T cell repertoires in COVID-19. This CDR3 has 13 residues. V lost 4 bases, J lost 5 bases, and 11 bases lay in between. Per the germline V gene, CDR1 is MNHNY and CDR2 is SVGAGI (reference sequence). The source is a human donor in a cohort sampled during active COVID-19. The chain employs TRBV6-6 and TRBJ2-5; no clear D. The material sequenced was peripheral blood. The DNA for the CDR3 is TGTGCCAGCAGTTCCTCAAACACCGAGACCCAGTACTTC. It translates to CASSSSNTETQYF.